The rows below give T cell receptor beta chains drawn from one sample of a study of cytomegalovirus exposure and HLA in healthy donors. The assay was immunoSEQ multiplex PCR, and TCRdb's table has in-frame clones only and misses some. In the table there are fewer than 200,000 clones, 80% to 90% of which are singletons. The material sequenced was PBMCs. These receptor sequences come from a woman between 18 and 29 years old in good health and CMV-seronegative. CDR3s include the opening cysteine and the closing phenylalanine or tryptophan. The order of the fields is clone size, D gene, V gene, J gene, CDR3 protein, CDR3 DNA. A D gene is named only where the DNA matches it firmly. Clone size is not always given. Where it is, it says once, few, many or a class for expanded clones.

NA	NA	TRBV5-4	TRBJ2-3	CASSQVTTDTQYF	TGTGCCAGCAGCCAAGTTACTACAGATACGCAGTATTTT
NA	NA	TRBV2	TRBJ2-3	CASSEATDTQYF	TGTGCCAGCAGTGAGGCCACAGATACGCAGTATTTT
NA	TRBD1	TRBV4-2	TRBJ1-2	CASSQDQGAYYGYTF	TGTGCCAGCAGCCAAGATCAGGGGGCCTACTATGGCTACACCTTC
few	TRBD2	TRBV7-6	TRBJ2-7	CASSLEGLAGAEQYF	TGTGCCAGCAGCTTAGAGGGACTAGCGGGAGCTGAGCAGTACTTC
NA	TRBD1	TRBV19	TRBJ1-1	CASSSNRGSETEAFF	TGTGCCAGTAGTAGTAACAGGGGGAGCGAGACTGAAGCTTTCTTT
NA	TRBD1	TRBV7-9	TRBJ1-5	CSSSLGQGGQPQHF	TGTTCCAGCAGCTTGGGACAGGGTGGACAGCCCCAGCATTTT
NA	NA	TRBV6-6	TRBJ1-1	CASRGAKRGTEAFF	TGTGCCAGCAGGGGGGCAAAGAGGGGCACTGAAGCTTTCTTT
NA	TRBD1	TRBV28	TRBJ1-5	CASSLRDRAQPQHF	TGTGCCAGCAGTTTGAGGGACAGGGCTCAGCCCCAGCATTTT
few	NA	TRBV6-1	TRBJ1-4	CASSEEIEEKLFF	TGTGCCAGCAGTGAAGAGATAGAGGAAAAACTGTTTTTT
NA	TRBD1	TRBV7-2	TRBJ1-4	CASSPQTGRGEKLFF	TGTGCCAGCAGCCCCCAGACAGGGCGTGGTGAAAAACTGTTTTTT
NA	NA	TRBV6-1	TRBJ2-1	CASSTWGSRQVEQFF	TGTGCCAGCAGTACGTGGGGCAGTCGACAAGTTGAGCAGTTCTTC
once	TRBD1	TRBV4-1	TRBJ1-2	CASSQARQGNYGYTF	TGCGCCAGCAGCCAAGCTCGACAGGGGAACTATGGCTACACCTTC
NA	TRBD2	TRBV7-9	TRBJ2-7	CSSSLIVAGNYEQYF	TGTTCCAGCAGCTTAATAGTAGCGGGCAACTACGAGCAGTACTTC
NA	NA	TRBV6-5	TRBJ1-1	CASYSFTEAFF	TGTGCCAGTTATTCTTTCACTGAAGCTTTCTTT
NA	NA	TRBV15	TRBJ2-2	CATSRDLARNTGELFF	TGTGCCACCAGCAGAGATCTGGCCAGGAACACCGGGGAGCTGTTTTTT
NA	NA	TRBV7-9	TRBJ1-3	CASSSEATGNTIYF	TGTGCCAGCAGCTCAGAGGCAACTGGAAACACCATATATTTT
NA	TRBD1	TRBV28	TRBJ1-1	CASSHRGRAAFF	TGTGCCAGCAGTCACAGGGGGCGTGCAGCTTTCTTT
NA	NA	TRBV28	TRBJ1-2	CASSSRGGRVGYTF	TGTGCCAGCAGTTCAAGAGGAGGTCGGGTTGGCTACACCTTC
NA	TRBD2	TRBV28	TRBJ2-1	CASSLAGGPNEQFF	TGTGCCAGCAGCCTAGCGGGAGGGCCAAATGAGCAGTTCTTC
once	NA	TRBV5-6	TRBJ2-5	CASSTSPGVGEETQYF	TGTGCCAGCAGCACAAGCCCAGGGGTTGGGGAAGAGACCCAGTACTTC
NA	TRBD2	TRBV11-1	TRBJ2-1	CASSSRLAGNNEQFF	TGTGCCAGCAGCTCCCGACTAGCGGGAAACAATGAGCAGTTCTTC
NA	NA	TRBV5-4	TRBJ2-3	CASSETPLTGGTDTQYF	TGTGCCAGCAGCGAAACCCCCTTGACAGGTGGCACAGATACGCAGTATTTT
once	TRBD1	TRBV18	TRBJ1-1	CASSPQLPGGNTEAFF	TGTGCCAGCTCACCACAGCTTCCAGGGGGTAACACTGAAGCTTTCTTT
NA	NA	TRBV27	TRBJ1-6	CASPGTGGSPLHF	TGTGCCAGCCCTGGCACAGGCGGTTCACCCCTCCACTTT
NA	TRBD1	TRBV5-5	TRBJ2-7	CASSWDRAFYEQYF	TGTGCCAGCAGTTGGGACAGGGCCTTCTACGAGCAGTACTTC
once	NA	TRBV5-1	TRBJ1-2	CASSLEGRVNGYTF	TGCGCCAGCAGCTTGGAAGGCAGGGTAAATGGCTACACCTTC
once	NA	TRBV20-1	TRBJ1-1	CSGGADTEAFF	TGCAGTGGGGGCGCGGACACTGAAGCTTTCTTT
once	TRBD1	TRBV15	TRBJ1-5	CATSGGDRALQPQHF	TGTGCCACCAGCGGAGGAGACAGGGCATTACAGCCCCAGCATTTT
once	NA	TRBV9	TRBJ2-1	CASTRTDSYNEQFF	TGTGCCAGCACCAGGACAGACTCCTACAATGAGCAGTTCTTC
NA	NA	TRBV28	TRBJ2-2	CASSLLSELTGELFF	TGTGCCAGCAGTTTATTGAGCGAACTCACCGGGGAGCTGTTTTTT
few	NA	TRBV6-5	TRBJ2-2	CASTETGVGELFF	TGTGCCAGCACTGAAACGGGAGTCGGGGAGCTGTTTTTT
NA	NA	TRBV5-5	TRBJ2-7	CASSVAGTPYEQYF	TGTGCCAGCAGCGTGGCTGGGACACCCTACGAGCAGTACTTC
few	TRBD1	TRBV7-2	TRBJ1-1	CASSPNRGMKAFF	TGTGCCAGCAGCCCCAACAGGGGGATGAAAGCTTTCTTT
once	TRBD2	TRBV13	TRBJ2-3	CASSFSRLAGESTDTQYF	TGTGCCAGCAGCTTTTCTAGACTAGCGGGGGAAAGCACAGATACGCAGTATTTT
NA	NA	TRBV5-5	TRBJ2-6	CASSLTNGANVLTF	TGTGCCAGCAGCTTAACTAATGGGGCCAACGTCCTGACTTTC
few	NA	TRBV5-6	TRBJ2-5	CASSLLAGLGKTQYF	TGTGCCAGCAGCCTACTAGCAGGCCTAGGGAAGACCCAGTACTTC
NA	NA	TRBV15	TRBJ1-3	CATGGQVLGNTIYF	TGTGCCACTGGGGGCCAGGTTTTGGGAAACACCATATATTTT